Listed below are T cell receptor beta chains from one sample, sequenced in a study of blood T cells in healthy people across ages. MiXCR was run by TCRdb on the 5' RACE reads, yielding one entry per CDR3 protein. The sample comprises about 1 million distinct CDR3 sequences, less than 50% of which are singletons, and around 18% rests with the top ten. Sequencing was performed on blood. The receptors derive from a woman between 55 and 75 years old in good health. Each CDR3 is given with its conserved first and last residue. Each record gives: J gene, clone size, V gene, D gene, CDR3 DNA, CDR3 protein. D genes are given only for firm matches. Part of the rows lack a size; the others show once, few, many or a class for expanded clones.

J gene: TRBJ2-7
clone size: few
V gene: TRBV29-1
D gene: .
CDR3 DNA: TGCAGCGTTTCTCCGGACAGATACGAGCAGTACTTC
CDR3 protein: CSVSPDRYEQYF

J gene: TRBJ2-3
clone size: few
V gene: TRBV5-1
D gene: .
CDR3 DNA: TGTGCCAGCAGCTTAGAGGGTGCGGATACGCAGTATTTT
CDR3 protein: CASSLEGADTQYF

J gene: TRBJ2-7
clone size: .
V gene: TRBV20-1
D gene: TRBD1
CDR3 DNA: TGCAGTGCTAGACAGGGGGCGTACTACGAGCAGTACTTC
CDR3 protein: CSARQGAYYEQYF

J gene: TRBJ2-5
clone size: .
V gene: TRBV29-1
D gene: .
CDR3 DNA: TGCAGCGTTGATCTTCCTCGGGCAGGTCCCCAAGAGACCCAGTACTTC
CDR3 protein: CSVDLPRAGPQETQYF

J gene: TRBJ2-1
clone size: few
V gene: TRBV6-1
D gene: .
CDR3 DNA: TGTGCCAGCAGTGAAACGATAGGCTCCTACAATGAGCAGTTCTTC
CDR3 protein: CASSETIGSYNEQFF

J gene: TRBJ2-5
clone size: .
V gene: TRBV27
D gene: TRBD2
CDR3 DNA: TGTGCCAGCGGGGCTAGCGGGGCCCGTGAGCAGTACTTC
CDR3 protein: CASGASGAREQYF

J gene: TRBJ2-5
clone size: .
V gene: TRBV7-7
D gene: .
CDR3 DNA: TGTGCCAGCAGCCAGATAGGGTTGGAGACCCAGTACTTC
CDR3 protein: CASSQIGLETQYF

J gene: TRBJ2-5
clone size: .
V gene: TRBV21-1
D gene: .
CDR3 DNA: TGTGCCAGCAGCCCCAGCCGGGACAGGGGGTCAGAGACCCAGTACTTC
CDR3 protein: CASSPSRDRGSETQYF

J gene: TRBJ1-4
clone size: .
V gene: TRBV9
D gene: TRBD1
CDR3 DNA: TGTGCCAGCAGCGTACAGGGGGCAGAAGGGGAAAAACTGTTTTTT
CDR3 protein: CASSVQGAEGEKLFF

J gene: TRBJ2-7
clone size: few
V gene: TRBV27
D gene: TRBD1
CDR3 DNA: TGTGCCAGCAGTTCTCCAGGGACAGGGATCTACGAGCAGTACTTC
CDR3 protein: CASSSPGTGIYEQYF

J gene: TRBJ2-5
clone size: .
V gene: TRBV9
D gene: .
CDR3 DNA: TGTGCCAGCAGCAGAACAGTCCGCCGCTACCAAGAGACCCAGTACTTC
CDR3 protein: CASSRTVRRYQETQYF

J gene: TRBJ1-2
clone size: .
V gene: TRBV20-1
D gene: .
CDR3 DNA: TGCAGTGCTTTGAACGGAGGCTACACCTTC
CDR3 protein: CSALNGGYTF

J gene: TRBJ2-5
clone size: .
V gene: TRBV24-1
D gene: .
CDR3 DNA: TGTGCCACCAGTGGTTGGGGCCAAGAGACCCAGTACTTC
CDR3 protein: CATSGWGQETQYF

J gene: TRBJ2-1
clone size: few
V gene: TRBV15
D gene: TRBD1
CDR3 DNA: TGTGCCACCAGAAAACAGGGGGCGTCCTACAATGAGCAGTTCTTC
CDR3 protein: CATRKQGASYNEQFF

J gene: TRBJ1-1
clone size: .
V gene: TRBV29-1
D gene: .
CDR3 DNA: TGCAGCGTTGAAGACAGCACAAACACTGAAGCTTTCTTT
CDR3 protein: CSVEDSTNTEAFF